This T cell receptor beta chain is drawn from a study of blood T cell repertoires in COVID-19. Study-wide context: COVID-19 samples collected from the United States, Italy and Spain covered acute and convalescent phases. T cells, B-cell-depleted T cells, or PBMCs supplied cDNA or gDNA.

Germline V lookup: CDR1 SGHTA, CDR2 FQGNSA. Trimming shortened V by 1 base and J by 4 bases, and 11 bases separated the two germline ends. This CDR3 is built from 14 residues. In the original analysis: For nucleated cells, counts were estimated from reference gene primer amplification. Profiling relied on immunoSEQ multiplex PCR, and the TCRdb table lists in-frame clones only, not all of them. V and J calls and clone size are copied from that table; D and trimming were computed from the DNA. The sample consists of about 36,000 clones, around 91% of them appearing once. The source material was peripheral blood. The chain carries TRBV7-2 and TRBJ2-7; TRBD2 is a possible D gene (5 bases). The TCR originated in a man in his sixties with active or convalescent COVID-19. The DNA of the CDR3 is TGTGCCAGCAGCTTAGGTCCTAGCTCGTACGAGCAGTACTTC. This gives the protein CASSLGPSSYEQYF.